This TCR beta chain was retrieved from a study of metastatic and nonmetastatic thyroid tumors. No patient had received any treatment before thyroid surgery. Using MiXCR, TCRdb re-called clones from the PCR reads. The profile shows some 23,000 clones, roughly 20% of them singletons. This clone was observed at least ten times. Germline V gives CDR1 DFQATT, CDR2 SNEGSKA (reference sequence). The CDR3 totals 15 residues. The ends were cut back, 2 bases at V and 1 base at J, with 12 bases in the middle. V usage is TRBV20-1 and J usage is TRBJ1-3, with D unresolved. The clonotype was recovered from a female donor with papillary thyroid cancer or a benign thyroid nodule (not recorded which). Some clones in this sample may be carry-over from other donors' samples. Sequenced: adjacent normal tissue. The CDR3 loop reads CSARPPTQSGNTIYF. The CDR3 bases are TGCAGTGCTAGACCCCCTACGCAGTCTGGAAACACCATATATTTT.